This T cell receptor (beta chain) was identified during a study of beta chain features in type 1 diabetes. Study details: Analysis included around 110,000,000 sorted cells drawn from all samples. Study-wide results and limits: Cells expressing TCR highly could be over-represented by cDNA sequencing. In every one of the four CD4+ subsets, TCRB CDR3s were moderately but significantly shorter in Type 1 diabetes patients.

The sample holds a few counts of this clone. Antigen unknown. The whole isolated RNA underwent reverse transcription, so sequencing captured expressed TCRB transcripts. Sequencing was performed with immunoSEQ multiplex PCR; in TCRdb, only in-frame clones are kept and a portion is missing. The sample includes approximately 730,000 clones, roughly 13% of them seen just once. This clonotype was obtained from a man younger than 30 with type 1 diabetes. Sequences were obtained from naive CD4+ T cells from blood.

CDR3 in amino acids: CASREGEGGELFF. The DNA for the CDR3 is TGTGCCTCCCGGGAGGGGGAAGGCGGGGAGCTGTTTTTT. This chain connects TRBV10-3 to TRBJ2-2; the match to TRBD2 covers 8 bases. CDR3 length: 13 residues. V gave up 11 bases and J gave up 7 bases; unmatched junction bases: 9. CDR1 is ENHRY, CDR2 SYGVKD, per germline.